The 19 T cell receptor beta chains in this list originate from one sample, sequenced in a study of T cell changes during pregnancy in multiple sclerosis. This table comes from immunoSEQ multiplex PCR, and its TCRdb copy is limited to in-frame clones, with some not included. The sample carries approximately 66,000 clones, over 80% recorded once. Sequencing used peripheral blood, obtained in the third trimester of pregnancy. These receptors were taken from a female donor in good health, enrolled as a control in a pregnancy study.

V is TRBV27 and J is TRBJ1-4; D gene ambiguous. CDR1 and CDR2 from the germline V gene are MNHEY and SMNVEV (reference sequence). The V gene lost 3 bases and the J gene lost 8 bases, with 19 bases spanning the gap. The CDR3 length is 16 residues. CDR3 in DNA: TGTGCCAGCAGTTTGCGTACGGGGAGCCTCAGGGAAAAACTGTTTTTT. It codes for CASSLRTGSLREKLFF.

The gene calls are TRBV2 and TRBJ1-4; perhaps TRBD1 as D (5 bases). Germline V CDR1 and CDR2: SNHLY, FYNNEI. This CDR3 is 13 amino acids long. V shed 4 bases and J shed 8 bases, with 11 bases lying between them. The CDR3 nucleotides read TGTGCCAGCAGTGGGGGGGGTTGGGAAAAACTGTTTTTT. Translated, it gives CASSGGGWEKLFF.

The chain is built from TRBV5-6 and TRBJ2-1; 11 nucleotides match TRBD2. This CDR3 is 16 amino acids long. The V gene end was trimmed by 4 bases and the J gene end by 2 bases; junction bases not matched to a gene: 5. Germline V gives CDR1 SGHDT, CDR2 YYEEEE. The CDR3 reads CASSLSGGAPYNEQFF. The CDR3 bases are TGTGCCAGCAGCCTTAGCGGGGGGGCCCCCTACAATGAGCAGTTCTTC.

The CDR3 region is CASSGAVGGGGYTF. The CDR3 DNA sequence: TGTGCCAGCAGTGGAGCAGTTGGCGGCGGTGGCTACACCTTC. The genes are TRBV28 and TRBJ1-2; D is unclear. The V end lost 5 bases, the J end lost 7 bases, and 17 bases lay between the germline ends. This CDR3 comprises 14 residues. Germline lookup yields CDR1 MDHEN and CDR2 SYDVKM.

The chain is built from TRBV7-3 and TRBJ2-1; a possible D gene is TRBD1 (5 bases). CDR3 size: 15 residues. Germline values: CDR1 SGHTA, CDR2 FQGTGA. The germline V and J ends were trimmed by 2 bases and 6 bases, with 14 bases remaining between them. The CDR3 DNA is TGTGCCAGCAGCTTATTCGCAGGGTACGTCAATGAGCAGTTCTTC. It codes for CASSLFAGYVNEQFF.

CDR3 loop: CASSLIGPGLAFHNEQFF. Here the CDR3 DNA reads TGTGCCAGCAGTTTAATCGGACCGGGACTAGCTTTCCACAATGAGCAGTTCTTC. The chain employs TRBV27 and TRBJ2-1, with 9 bases fitting TRBD2. Trimming took 2 bases from V and 5 from J; bases not matched to a gene: 13. Germline CDR1 reads MNHEY; CDR2 reads SMNVEV (reference sequence). The CDR3 has 18 residues.

In nucleotides, the CDR3 is TGTGCCAGCAGCCAAGTGCGACTAGCGGGAGGAATTGGCTCCACAGATACGCAGTATTTT. This encodes CASSQVRLAGGIGSTDTQYF. V usage is TRBV4-2 and J usage is TRBJ2-3; 13 bases line up with TRBD2. The germline V gene has CDR1 LGHNA and CDR2 YNFKEQ. Trimming at V came to 1 base and at J to 2 bases, leaving 12 bases not matched to a gene. This CDR3 has 20 amino acids.

V and J are TRBV7-3 and TRBJ1-1, with a weak D call TRBD1 (6 bases). With 5 bases removed from V and 1 base from J, the gap between germline ends came to 11 bases. The CDR3 length is 14 residues. Germline values: CDR1 SGHTA, CDR2 FQGTGA. The CDR3 loop is CASSRGGQNTEAFF. DNA for the CDR3: TGTGCCAGCAGCCGCGGGGGCCAGAACACTGAAGCTTTCTTT.

The J gene is TRBJ2-7, the V gene TRBV28; no reliable D call. Trimming left V 1 base short and J 3 bases short, with 7 bases between. CDR1 MDHEN and CDR2 SYDVKM come from the germline V gene. CDR3 length: 13 residues. CDR3 protein: CASSLLESYEQYF. CDR3 DNA sequence: TGTGCCAGCAGTTTATTAGAGAGCTACGAGCAGTACTTC.

The chain employs TRBV6-6 and TRBJ2-1; 14 bases fit TRBD2. The V gene's germline CDR1 is MNHNY and CDR2 SVGAGI (reference sequence). The CDR3 extends over 16 amino acids. The trim removed 2 bases at V and 7 bases at J, leaving 4 bases unmatched. This CDR3 is CASSYGLAGGGNEQFF. The CDR3 DNA is TGTGCCAGCAGTTACGGACTAGCGGGAGGAGGAAATGAGCAGTTCTTC.

V usage is TRBV19 and J usage is TRBJ1-3; no clear D gene. CDR3 length: 14 amino acids. Trimming stripped 8 bases from V and 0 bases from J, with 11 bases between. Germline CDR1 LNHDA, CDR2 SQIVND (reference sequence). CDR3 protein: CASSTGGSGNTIYF. The DNA of the CDR3 is TGTGCCAGTTCAACGGGAGGCTCTGGAAACACCATATATTTT. Full variable domain (rest looked up from reference TRBV19 and TRBJ1-3): DGGITQSPKYLFRKEGQNVTLSCEQNLNHDAMYWYRQDPGQGLRLIYYSQIVNDFQKGDIAEGYSVSREKKESFPLTVTSAQKNPTAFYLCASSTGGSGNTIYFGEGSWLTVV.

DNA for the CDR3: TGTGCCAGCAGCCCGACAGGGGACGGTTCACCCCTCCACTTT. It is translated as CASSPTGDGSPLHF. V gene TRBV7-9 combines with J gene TRBJ1-6, with TRBD1 identical over 8 bases. In germline, CDR1 is SEHNR, CDR2 FQNEAQ (reference sequence). The CDR3 runs 14 residues. The junction had 6 bases not matched to a gene; V was cut back by 5 bases and J by 9 bases.

This rearrangement joins TRBV19 to TRBJ2-7; possibly TRBD2 for D (6 bases). V was shortened by 3 bases and J by 7 bases, with 13 bases between the two germline ends. Germline V lookup: CDR1 LNHDA, CDR2 SQIVND (reference sequence). CDR3 length: 13 residues. This chain's CDR3 is CASSMSRAGEQYF. As DNA, the CDR3 is TGTGCCAGTAGTATGAGCCGGGCGGGGGAGCAGTACTTC.

V and J are TRBV7-9 and TRBJ1-4; 7 nucleotides match TRBD1. V lost 5 bases and J lost 4; bases outside the gene matches: 7. Per the germline V gene, CDR1 is SEHNR and CDR2 is FQNEAQ (reference sequence). The CDR3 has 15 amino acids. In DNA form, the CDR3 reads TGTGCCAGCAGCCGACTCCGGGACAGTAATGAAAAACTGTTTTTT. Translation gives CASSRLRDSNEKLFF.

The rearrangement joins TRBV6-5 to TRBJ2-3; tentatively, D is TRBD2 (6 bases). V was trimmed by 5 bases and J by 3 bases, leaving 9 bases between them. This CDR3 contains 13 residues. Germline-derived CDR1 and CDR2 are MNHEY and SVGAGI. The CDR3 region is CASSREPTDTQYF. DNA of the CDR3: TGTGCCAGCAGTCGGGAGCCGACAGATACGCAGTATTTT.

This clone was seen a few times. The V gene is TRBV19, the J gene TRBJ2-1; 15 nucleotides line up with TRBD2. With V trimmed by 8 bases and J by 7 bases, 9 bases remained unmatched. CDR1 and CDR2 (germline): LNHDA, SQIVND (reference sequence). The CDR3 extends over 16 amino acids. The CDR3 here is CASVSGLAGGLNEQFF. Here the CDR3 DNA reads TGTGCCAGTGTATCTGGACTAGCGGGAGGGTTAAATGAGCAGTTCTTC.

J is TRBJ2-1 and V is TRBV10-2; D remains ambiguous. Trimming left V 5 bases short and J 6 bases short, with 2 bases between. The CDR3 has 10 amino acids. CDR1 and CDR2 from the germline V gene are WSHSY and SAAADI. The CDR3 spells CASSLNEQFF. In DNA, the CDR3 is TGCGCCAGCAGTCTCAATGAGCAGTTCTTC.

By share, this clone counts as medium-sized. J is TRBJ2-3 and V is TRBV6-4; 9 bases are a match to TRBD2. CDR3 length equals 15 residues. After removal of 2 bases from V and 6 bases from J, the junction contained 6 bases not matched to a gene. The germline CDR1 and CDR2 sequences are MRHNA and SNTAGT. The CDR3 spells CASSDRGGAADTQYF. CDR3 coding DNA: TGTGCCAGCAGTGACCGCGGGGGGGCCGCGGATACGCAGTATTTT.

V is TRBV4-3 and J is TRBJ2-7; D remains ambiguous. The germline gives CDR1 LGHNA, CDR2 YSLEER. The CDR3 is made up of 14 amino acids. Trimming left V 1 base short and J 5 bases short, with 12 bases between. CDR3 bases: TGCGCCAGCAGCCAAGTCTCCGGTGTCGACGAGCAGTACTTC. Translation gives CASSQVSGVDEQYF.